The 17 T cell receptor beta chains given below trace back to one sample, sequenced in a study of shared clonotypes between healthy human individuals. TCRdb's table, derived via immunoSEQ multiplex PCR, lists solely in-frame clones and lacks some. The table lists over a million clones, approximately 98.5% of them singletons. Input material: naive CD4+ T cells sorted from blood. The subset denotes: CD45RA+ positively selected. These receptors came from a man aged 25-40 years in good health.

The genes are TRBV18 and TRBJ1-1; D perhaps matches TRBD1 (5 bases). The length of the CDR3 is 15 residues. V was shortened by 2 bases and J by 1 base, with 11 bases between the two germline ends. Germline V gene lookup returns CDR1 KGHSH and CDR2 LQKENI. The CDR3 spells CASSPIGTQNTEAFF. The CDR3 DNA follows: TGTGCCAGCTCACCAATCGGGACGCAGAACACTGAAGCTTTCTTT.

The chain uses TRBV6-1 and TRBJ1-1, with a weak D call TRBD1 (5 bases). Germline CDR1 is MNHNS and CDR2 is SASEGT. Between the trimmed V and J ends, which lost 7 bases and 2 bases, there was a span of 17 bases. The CDR3 sequence is 15 residues long. CDR3 nucleotide sequence: TGTGCCAGCAAATCACCGCCAGGGTTCAACACTGAAGCTTTCTTT. Amino acids: CASKSPPGFNTEAFF.

This sequence joins TRBV4-1 and TRBJ1-2; 12 positions agree with TRBD1. The ends lost 4 bases at V and 8 bases at J; junction bases unmatched: 8. CDR3 length: 15 amino acids. CDR1 MGHRA and CDR2 YSYEKL come from the germline V gene. CDR3 coding DNA: TGCGCCAGCAGCCCTCCGGGACAGGGGGCTGTCGGCTACACCTTC. It translates to CASSPPGQGAVGYTF.

This clone was counted a single time. The gene calls are TRBV10-3 and TRBJ2-1; weak D call: TRBD2 (6 bases). The germline V gene has CDR1 ENHRY and CDR2 SYGVKD. The CDR3 has 16 amino acids. Trimming cost V 3 bases and J 0 bases, with 12 bases left between them. The CDR3 nucleotides read TGTGCCATCAGTGAAAGGAGGGAGAGCTCCTACAATGAGCAGTTCTTC. The encoded protein is CAISERRESSYNEQFF.

The chain uses TRBV9 and TRBJ1-1; D is possibly TRBD1 (5 bases). V lost 0 bases to trimming and J lost 1 base, with 13 bases between them. CDR3 length: 16 amino acids. Germline V gene data show CDR1 as SGDLS and CDR2 as YYNGEE. CDR3 sequence: CASSVGIAGPNTEAFF. The CDR3, as DNA: TGTGCCAGCAGCGTAGGGATTGCAGGGCCGAACACTGAAGCTTTCTTT. Filled out from reference TRBV9 and TRBJ1-1, the complete variable domain reads DSGVTQTPKHLITATGQRVTLRCSPRSGDLSVYWYQQSLDQGLQFLIQYYNGEERAKGNILERFSAQQFPDLHSELNLSSLELGDSALYFCASSVGIAGPNTEAFFGQGTRLTVV.

The chain is built from TRBV11-2 and TRBJ2-7, with 10 bases matching TRBD2. This CDR3 spans 15 amino acids. V shed 1 base and J 4 bases; nucleotides not matched to a gene: 4. CDR1 SGHAT and CDR2 FQNNGV come from the germline V gene. The CDR3: CASSLALAGTYEQYF. In DNA form, the CDR3 reads TGTGCCAGCAGCTTAGCACTAGCGGGGACATACGAGCAGTACTTC.

The rearrangement joins TRBV27 to TRBJ2-2; 10 bases map to TRBD2. CDR1 MNHEY and CDR2 SMNVEV come from the germline V gene (reference sequence). This CDR3 comprises 15 residues. Unmatched junction bases numbered 7, after V lost 4 bases and J lost 8 bases. The CDR3 sequence: CASSSSLAGAGELFF. For the CDR3, the DNA is TGTGCCAGCAGTTCAAGCCTAGCGGGAGCTGGGGAGCTGTTTTTT.

This sequence joins TRBV5-8 and TRBJ1-5; TRBD1 matches 7 bases. The V and J ends lost 9 bases and 6 bases, in that order; junction bases with no gene match: 15. This CDR3 spans 15 amino acids. CDR1 and CDR2 (germline): SGHTS, YDEGEE. The CDR3 reads CATLTGSLIVQPQHF. Here the CDR3 DNA reads TGTGCCACCTTGACAGGGTCATTGATAGTTCAGCCCCAGCATTTT.

The rearrangement uses TRBV5-1 and TRBJ2-1, with 7 bases fitting TRBD1. The V and J ends lost 5 bases and 3 bases, in that order; junction bases with no gene match: 8. The CDR3 loop spans 15 amino acids. CDR1 SGHRS and CDR2 YFSETQ come from the germline V gene. CDR3 DNA: TGCGCCAGCAGTTCGGAGACAGGGAGCTACAATGAGCAGTTCTTC. Translated: CASSSETGSYNEQFF.

The J gene is TRBJ2-7, the V gene TRBV15; maybe TRBD2 (6 bases). Trimming pared 0 bases from V and 3 bases from J, leaving 15 bases between. Germline CDR1 LNHNV, CDR2 YYDKDF (reference sequence). The CDR3 is 16 amino acids. The CDR3 sequence is CATSRDRPRRDYEQYF. DNA for the CDR3: TGTGCCACCAGCAGAGATCGACCGAGGAGGGACTACGAGCAGTACTTC.

The J gene is TRBJ2-2, the V gene TRBV27, with TRBD1 identical over 7 bases. J gave up 6 bases and V 7 bases, and 2 bases lay outside the gene matches. Germline V CDR1 and CDR2: MNHEY, SMNVEV (reference sequence). The CDR3 has 12 amino acids. This CDR3 is CASKQGPGELFF. For the CDR3, the DNA is TGTGCCAGCAAACAGGGGCCCGGGGAGCTGTTTTTT.

The sample holds one count of this clone. The sample carries other DNA sequences with the same CDR3. The J gene is TRBJ1-1, the V gene TRBV18; D remains unclear. The CDR3 loop spans 11 amino acids. Germline V CDR1 and CDR2: KGHSH, LQKENI. Trimming took 3 bases from V and 2 from J, leaving 1 base between them. CDR3 bases: TGTGCCAGCTCACCTAACACTGAAGCTTTCTTT. Encoded protein: CASSPNTEAFF. The whole variable domain, filled in from reference TRBV18 and TRBJ1-1, reads NAGVMQNPRHLVRRRGQEARLRCSPMKGHSHVYWYRQLPEEGLKFMVYLQKENIIDESGMPKERFSAEFPKEGPSILRIQQVVRGDSAAYFCASSPNTEAFFGQGTRLTVV.

The chain is built from TRBV7-2 and TRBJ1-2, with 7 nucleotides matching TRBD1. This CDR3 has 15 residues. V lost 5 bases and J lost 3; bases outside the gene matches: 9. Germline V gives CDR1 SGHTA, CDR2 FQGNSA. DNA of the CDR3: TGTGCCAGCAGCAACAGGGGATCGTTCTACTATGGCTACACCTTC. This sequence encodes CASSNRGSFYYGYTF.

This chain joins TRBV4-3 and TRBJ1-5, with D uncertain. This CDR3 region has 13 residues. Trimming cost V 4 bases and J 2 bases, with 6 bases left between them. Germline V gene lookup returns CDR1 LGHNA and CDR2 YSLEER. This CDR3 is CASSRAGNQPQHF. CDR3 coding DNA: TGCGCCAGCAGCCGAGCAGGCAATCAGCCCCAGCATTTT.

Note on this clone: The same CDR3 also results from other DNA sequences found in this sample. The V call is TRBV5-1, the J call TRBJ2-1, with 15 bases identical to TRBD2. Looked up from germline, CDR1 is SGHRS and CDR2 is YFSETQ. V lost 4 bases and J lost 4; bases outside the gene matches: 3. This CDR3 spans 16 amino acids. CDR3 nucleotides: TGCGCCAGCAGCCCAGGACTAGCGGGAGGGTACAATGAGCAGTTCTTC. This gives the protein CASSPGLAGGYNEQFF.

The chain links TRBV7-2 to TRBJ2-7; TRBD1 matches 7 bases. Losses at the gene ends were 5 bases for V and 2 bases for J; bases not matched to a gene: 6. Germline-derived CDR1 and CDR2 are SGHTA and FQGNSA. The CDR3 covers 14 residues. The CDR3 region has the DNA TGTGCCAGCAGCCAGGGACAGCCAACCTACGAGCAGTACTTC. Its protein product is CASSQGQPTYEQYF.

This rearrangement joins TRBV28 to TRBJ1-5, with D hard to call. In germline, CDR1 is MDHEN, CDR2 SYDVKM. This CDR3 has 14 amino acids. Trimming left V 2 bases short and J 9 bases short, with 14 bases between. CDR3 residues: CASSLVPPGTPQHF. The CDR3, as DNA: TGTGCCAGCAGTTTAGTACCTCCTGGTACGCCCCAGCATTTT.